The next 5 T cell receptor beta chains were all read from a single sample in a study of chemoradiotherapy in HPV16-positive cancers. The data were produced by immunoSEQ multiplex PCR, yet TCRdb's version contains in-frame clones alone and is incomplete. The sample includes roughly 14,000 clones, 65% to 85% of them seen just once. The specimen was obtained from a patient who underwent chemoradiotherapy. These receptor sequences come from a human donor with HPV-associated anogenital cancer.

CDR3 loop: CASSGLTSGSQFF. In nucleotides, the CDR3 is TGTGCCAGCAGTGGGCTTACTAGCGGGAGTCAGTTCTTC. The chain is built from TRBV6-1 and TRBJ2-1; 11 positions match TRBD2. The CDR3 length is 13 residues. Per the germline V gene, CDR1 is MNHNS and CDR2 is SASEGT. The trim removed 4 bases at V and 13 bases at J, leaving 6 bases unmatched.

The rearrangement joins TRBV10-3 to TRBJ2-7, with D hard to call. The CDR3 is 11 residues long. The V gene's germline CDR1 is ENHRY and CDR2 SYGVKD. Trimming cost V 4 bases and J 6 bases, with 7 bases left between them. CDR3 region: CAISGQSEQYF. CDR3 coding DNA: TGTGCCATCAGTGGTCAAAGCGAGCAGTACTTC.

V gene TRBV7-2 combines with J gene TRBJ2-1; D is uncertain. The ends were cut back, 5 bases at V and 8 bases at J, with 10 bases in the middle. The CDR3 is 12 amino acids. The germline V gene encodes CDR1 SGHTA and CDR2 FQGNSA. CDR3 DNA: TGTGCCAGCAGCACCTCTAGGGATGAGCAGTTCTTC. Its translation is CASSTSRDEQFF.

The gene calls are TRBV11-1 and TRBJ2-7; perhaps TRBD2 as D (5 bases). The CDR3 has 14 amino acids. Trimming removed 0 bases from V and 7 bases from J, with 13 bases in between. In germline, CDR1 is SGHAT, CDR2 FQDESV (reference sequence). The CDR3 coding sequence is TGTGCCAGCAGCTTAGCCCTAGCAGGAGGAGAGCAGTACTTC. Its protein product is CASSLALAGGEQYF.

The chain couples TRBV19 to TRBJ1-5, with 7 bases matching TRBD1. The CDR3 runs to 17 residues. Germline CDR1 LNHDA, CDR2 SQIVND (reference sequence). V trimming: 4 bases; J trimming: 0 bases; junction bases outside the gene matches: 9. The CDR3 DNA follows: TGTGCCAGTAGTAAGTTGCCAGGGGGTAATAGCAATCAGCCCCAGCATTTT. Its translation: CASSKLPGGNSNQPQHF.